The next 12 T cell receptor beta chains were all read from a single sample in a study of OX40 agonist ivuxolimab in advanced cancers. The protocol was immunoSEQ multiplex PCR, while the TCRdb copy is restricted to in-frame clones and leaves out a portion. The sample contains just over 90,000 clones, around 94% of which appear only once. Sequences were derived from CD4+ or CD8+ T cells sorted from blood, sampled in a trial of the OX40 agonist ivuxolimab. The origin of the receptors is an adult with an advanced solid tumor such as melanoma, head and neck, liver or kidney cancer.

V is TRBV5-1 and J is TRBJ2-7, with 9 nucleotides matching TRBD1. The V and J ends lost 1 base and 3 bases, in that order; junction bases with no gene match: 2. Germline assignment: CDR1 SGHRS and CDR2 YFSETQ. The CDR3 length is 14 residues. For the CDR3, the DNA is TGCGCCAGCAGCTTGCGGACAGGGGACTACGAGCAGTACTTC. As protein: CASSLRTGDYEQYF.

V gene TRBV27 combines with J gene TRBJ2-1; 8 nucleotides line up with TRBD2. With 8 bases clipped from V and 6 bases from J, the junction kept 9 bases outside the gene matches. Germline CDR1 and CDR2: MNHEY and SMNVEV (reference sequence). This CDR3 spans 14 amino acids. CDR3 in DNA: TGTGCCAGCCGACTCGCGGGGGGTGGCAATGAGCAGTTCTTC. It specifies CASRLAGGGNEQFF.

This chain uses TRBV2 with TRBJ2-1; possible D gene TRBD2, 6 bases. The germline V and J ends were trimmed by 11 bases and 6 bases, with 17 bases remaining between them. This CDR3 region has 13 residues. Germline loops: CDR1 SNHLY, CDR2 FYNNEI. CDR3 sequence (DNA): TGTGCCGGAGGGTTTCTAGAGGCCAATGAGCAGTTCTTC. Translated, it gives CAGGFLEANEQFF.

The rearrangement links TRBV11-2 to TRBJ2-7, with a tentative D call TRBD2 (5 bases). V was shortened by 6 bases and J by 2 bases, with 17 bases between the two germline ends. Germline V gene data show CDR1 as SGHAT and CDR2 as FQNNGV. CDR3 length equals 15 residues. CDR3 region: CASSTLDFTPYEQYF. The CDR3 region has the DNA TGTGCCAGCAGTACCCTGGACTTCACTCCCTACGAGCAGTACTTC.

The V call is TRBV27, the J call TRBJ1-1, with a possible D match to TRBD1 (5 bases). Deletions cut 5 bases from V and 1 base from J, with 11 bases between. Germline values: CDR1 MNHEY, CDR2 SMNVEV (reference sequence). The CDR3 is 14 amino acids. The CDR3 sequence is CASSPLTANTEAFF. CDR3 nucleotides: TGTGCCAGCAGTCCCCTGACAGCGAACACTGAAGCTTTCTTT.

V and J are TRBV5-6 and TRBJ2-7, with TRBD1 matching over 10 bases. Trimming took 2 bases from V and 1 from J; bases not matched to a gene: 3. Germline CDR1 SGHDT, CDR2 YYEEEE. The CDR3 loop spans 15 amino acids. This CDR3 reads CASSLGTGVSYEQYF. CDR3 in DNA: TGTGCCAGCAGCTTAGGGACAGGGGTTTCCTACGAGCAGTACTTC.

The rearrangement joins TRBV6-1 to TRBJ2-7, with D perhaps TRBD2 (5 bases). Germline V lookup: CDR1 MNHNS, CDR2 SASEGT. This CDR3 region has 13 residues. V was shortened by 5 bases and J by 3 bases, with 11 bases between the two germline ends. The CDR3 spells CASSRTDVYEQYF. The CDR3 nucleotides are TGTGCCAGCAGTCGGACTGACGTCTACGAGCAGTACTTC.

A remark on this clone: At the DNA level, this CDR3 is encoded by other sequences in the same sample as well. The CDR3 coding sequence is TGTGCCAGTAGTATTGGCACCGGGGAGCTGTTTTTT. The encoded protein is CASSIGTGELFF. V gene TRBV19 combines with J gene TRBJ2-2; D gene ambiguous. CDR1 is LNHDA and CDR2 is SQIVND in the germline V gene (reference sequence). CDR3 length: 12 amino acids. Between the trimmed V and J ends, which lost 3 bases and 4 bases, there was a span of 3 bases.

This clone was seen once. The V call is TRBV7-8, the J call TRBJ1-4, with D tentatively TRBD1 (5 bases). Germline V gives CDR1 SGHVS, CDR2 FQNEAQ. Deletions cut 5 bases from V and 9 bases from J, with 10 bases between. The CDR3 has 12 amino acids. The chain's CDR3 is CASSPPGKKLFF. CDR3 in DNA: TGTGCCAGCAGCCCCCCAGGGAAAAAACTGTTTTTT. The full variable domain, with the rest looked up from reference TRBV7-8 and TRBJ1-4, is GAGVSQSPRYKVAKRGQDVALRCDPISGHVSLFWYQQALGQGPEFLTYFQNEAQLDKSGLPSDRFFAERPEGSVSTLKIQRTQQEDSAVYLCASSPPGKKLFFGSGTQLSVL.

This CDR3 is CSVDQGSYEQYF. In DNA, the CDR3 is TGCAGCGTTGACCAGGGCTCCTACGAGCAGTACTTC. The gene calls are TRBV29-1 and TRBJ2-7; possible D gene TRBD1, 5 bases. Trimming pared 3 bases from V and 0 bases from J, leaving 6 bases between. The CDR3 has 12 residues. CDR1 is SQVTM, CDR2 ANQGSEA, per germline.

The chain is built from TRBV2 and TRBJ2-1; D is uncertain. The CDR3 length is 14 residues. The V and J ends lost 6 bases and 0 bases respectively, with 9 bases between them. Per germline, CDR1 SNHLY and CDR2 FYNNEI. DNA for the CDR3: TGTGCCAGCAGCGTCCGTAGCTCCTACAATGAGCAGTTCTTC. Its protein product is CASSVRSSYNEQFF.

This sequence joins TRBV19 and TRBJ2-7; TRBD1 agrees at 12 bases. Trimming cost V 6 bases and J 7 bases; bases outside gene matches: 10. The CDR3 is made up of 15 amino acids. The germline gives CDR1 LNHDA, CDR2 SQIVND (reference sequence). The CDR3 loop is CASSLRDRGRLEQYF. In nucleotides, the CDR3 is TGTGCCAGTAGCCTCCGGGACAGGGGGCGCCTAGAGCAGTACTTC.